The sequence of this T cell receptor beta chain was determined in a study of cytomegalovirus exposure and HLA in healthy donors. Study findings and constraints: Within a later analysis, the majority of CMV-associated TCR beta chains appeared HLA-restricted. Reportedly, cytomegalovirus status was diagnosed with high sensitivity and specificity.

Concerning this clone itself: Its antigen is not known.

PCR primers comprised 60 Vbeta and 13 Jbeta primers. The table came from immunoSEQ multiplex PCR; TCRdb's copy has only in-frame clones and leaves some out. The table lists some 100,000 clones, around 79% of them singletons. The germline gives CDR1 SGHAT, CDR2 FQDESV (reference sequence). V was clipped by 2 bases and J by 2 bases; unmatched bases: 10. This CDR3 is 18 amino acids long. The V gene is TRBV11-1, the J gene TRBJ2-7; 12 nucleotides line up with TRBD2. Sequenced material: PBMCs. This TCR was sampled from a woman between 40 and 50 years old in good health and CMV-seropositive. The CDR3 loop is CASSLIRASGRATYEQYF. CDR3 nucleotides: TGTGCCAGCAGCTTAATCCGGGCTAGCGGGAGGGCGACCTACGAGCAGTACTTC.